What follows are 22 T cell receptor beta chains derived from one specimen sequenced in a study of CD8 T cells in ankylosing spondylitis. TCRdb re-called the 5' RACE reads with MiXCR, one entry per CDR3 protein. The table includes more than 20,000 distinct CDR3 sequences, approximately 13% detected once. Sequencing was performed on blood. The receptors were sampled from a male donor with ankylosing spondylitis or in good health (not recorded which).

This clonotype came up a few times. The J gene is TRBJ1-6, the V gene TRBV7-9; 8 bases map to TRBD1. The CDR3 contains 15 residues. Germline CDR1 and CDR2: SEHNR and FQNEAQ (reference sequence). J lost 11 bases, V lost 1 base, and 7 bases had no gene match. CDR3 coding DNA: TGTGCCAGCAGCTTAGTAGGGACAGGACGACCACCCCTCCACTTT. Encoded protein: CASSLVGTGRPPLHF.

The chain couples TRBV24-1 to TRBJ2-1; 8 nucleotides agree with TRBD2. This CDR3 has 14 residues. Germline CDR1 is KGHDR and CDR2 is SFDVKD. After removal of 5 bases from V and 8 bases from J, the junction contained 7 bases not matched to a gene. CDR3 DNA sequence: TGTGCCACCAGTGCTGAGCGGGAGTGGGATGAGCAGTTCTTC. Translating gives CATSAEREWDEQFF.

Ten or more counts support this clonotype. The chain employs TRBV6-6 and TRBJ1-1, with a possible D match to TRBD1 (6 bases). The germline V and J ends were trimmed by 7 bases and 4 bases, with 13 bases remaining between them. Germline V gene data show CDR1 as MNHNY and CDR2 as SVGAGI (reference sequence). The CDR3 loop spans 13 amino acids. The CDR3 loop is CASTTGTLTEAFF. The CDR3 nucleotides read TGTGCCAGCACCACAGGGACACTCACTGAAGCTTTCTTT.

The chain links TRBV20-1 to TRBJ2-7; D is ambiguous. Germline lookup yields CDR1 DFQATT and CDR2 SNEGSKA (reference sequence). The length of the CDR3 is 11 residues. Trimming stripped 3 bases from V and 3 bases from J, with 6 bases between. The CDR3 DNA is TGCAGTGCTAGGCCGATCTACGAGCAGTACTTC. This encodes CSARPIYEQYF.

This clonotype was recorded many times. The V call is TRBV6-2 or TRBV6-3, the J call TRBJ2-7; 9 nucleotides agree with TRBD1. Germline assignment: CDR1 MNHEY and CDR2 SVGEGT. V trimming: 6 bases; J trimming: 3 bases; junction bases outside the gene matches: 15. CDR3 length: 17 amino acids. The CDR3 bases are TGTGCCAGCAGATCCCCCGGACAGGGGAAATGGTTCTACGAGCAGTACGTC. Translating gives CASRSPGQGKWFYEQYV.

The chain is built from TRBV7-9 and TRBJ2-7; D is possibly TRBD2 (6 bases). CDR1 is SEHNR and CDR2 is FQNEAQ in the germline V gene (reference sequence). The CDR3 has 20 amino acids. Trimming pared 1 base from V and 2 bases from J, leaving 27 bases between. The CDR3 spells CASSLGIGVGIHSGAYEQYF. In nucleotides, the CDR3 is TGTGCCAGCAGCTTAGGGATAGGGGTTGGGATACATAGCGGCGCCTACGAGCAGTACTTC.

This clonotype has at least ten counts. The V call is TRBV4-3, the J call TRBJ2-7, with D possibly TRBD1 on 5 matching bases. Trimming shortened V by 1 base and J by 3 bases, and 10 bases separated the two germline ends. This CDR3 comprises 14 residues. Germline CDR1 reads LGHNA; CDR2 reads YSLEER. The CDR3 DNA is TGCGCCAGCAGCCAAGTCCGCAGGGACTACGAGCAGTACGTC. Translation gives CASSQVRRDYEQYV.

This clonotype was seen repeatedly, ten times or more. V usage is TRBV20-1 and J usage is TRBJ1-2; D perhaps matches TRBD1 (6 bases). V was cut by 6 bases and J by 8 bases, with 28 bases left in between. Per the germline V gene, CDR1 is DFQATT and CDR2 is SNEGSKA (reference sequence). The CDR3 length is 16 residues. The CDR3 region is CSAPDPRGGSQMGYTF. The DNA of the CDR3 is TGCAGTGCCCCAGACCCCCGGGGGGGCTCTCAAATGGGCTACACCTTC.

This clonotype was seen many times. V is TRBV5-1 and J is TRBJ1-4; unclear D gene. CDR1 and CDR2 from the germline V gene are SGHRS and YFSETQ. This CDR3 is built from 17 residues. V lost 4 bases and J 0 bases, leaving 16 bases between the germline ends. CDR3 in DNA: TGCGCCAGCAGCCCCGGACGGCGGGCCGCAACTAATGAAAAACTGTTTTTT. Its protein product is CASSPGRRAATNEKLFF.

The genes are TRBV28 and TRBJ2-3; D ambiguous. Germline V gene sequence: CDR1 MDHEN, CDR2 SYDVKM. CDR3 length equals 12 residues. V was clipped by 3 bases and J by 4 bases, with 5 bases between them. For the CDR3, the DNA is TGTGCCAGCAGTTTCTCCCCAGATACGCAGTATTTT. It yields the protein CASSFSPDTQYF.

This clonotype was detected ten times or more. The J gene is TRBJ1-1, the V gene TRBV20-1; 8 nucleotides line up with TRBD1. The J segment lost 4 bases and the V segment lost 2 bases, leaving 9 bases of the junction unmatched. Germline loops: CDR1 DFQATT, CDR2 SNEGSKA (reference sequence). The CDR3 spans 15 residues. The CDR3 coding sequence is TGCAGTGCTAGATCAATTACAGGGGGGGTCACTGAAGCTTTCTTT. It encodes CSARSITGGVTEAFF.

DNA for the CDR3: TGTGCCAGCAGGAACCGGGACACCTACACCGGGGAGCTGTTTTTT. Its translation: CASRNRDTYTGELFF. The chain combines TRBV2 with TRBJ2-2, with D possibly being TRBD1 (6 bases). Germline loops: CDR1 SNHLY, CDR2 FYNNEI. Trimming removed 6 bases from V and 3 bases from J, with 14 bases in between. The length of the CDR3 is 15 residues.

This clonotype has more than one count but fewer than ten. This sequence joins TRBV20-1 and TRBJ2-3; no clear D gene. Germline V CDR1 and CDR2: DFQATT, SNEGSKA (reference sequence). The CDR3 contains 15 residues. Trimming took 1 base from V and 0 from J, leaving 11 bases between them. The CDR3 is CSARATSLSTDTQYF. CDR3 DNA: TGCAGTGCTAGAGCGACATCGCTAAGCACAGATACGCAGTATTTT.

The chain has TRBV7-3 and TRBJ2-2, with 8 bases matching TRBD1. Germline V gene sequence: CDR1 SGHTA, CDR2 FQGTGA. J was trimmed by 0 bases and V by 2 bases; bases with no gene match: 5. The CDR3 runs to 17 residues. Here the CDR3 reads CASSLPGQGSNTGELFF. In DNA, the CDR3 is TGTGCCAGCAGCTTACCCGGACAGGGATCGAACACCGGGGAGCTGTTTTTT.

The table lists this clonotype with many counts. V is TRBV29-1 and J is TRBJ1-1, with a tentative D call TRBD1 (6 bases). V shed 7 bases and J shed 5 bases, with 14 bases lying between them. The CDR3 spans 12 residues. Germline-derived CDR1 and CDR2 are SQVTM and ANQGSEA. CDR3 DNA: TGCAGCGCAATCAGGGGACTTACTGAAGCTTTCTTT. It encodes CSAIRGLTEAFF. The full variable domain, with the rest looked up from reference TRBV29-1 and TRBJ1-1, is SAVISQKPSRDICQRGTSLTIQCQVDSQVTMMFWYRQQPGQSLTLIATANQGSEATYESGFVIDKFPISRPNLTFSTLTVSNMSPEDSSIYLCSAIRGLTEAFFGQGTRLTVV.

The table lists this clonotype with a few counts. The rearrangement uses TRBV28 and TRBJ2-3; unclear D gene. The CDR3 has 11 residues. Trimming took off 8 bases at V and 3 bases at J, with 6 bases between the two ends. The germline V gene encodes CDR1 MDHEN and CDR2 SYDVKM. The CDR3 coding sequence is TGTGCCAGCGGTATAACAGATACGCAGTATTTT. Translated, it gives CASGITDTQYF. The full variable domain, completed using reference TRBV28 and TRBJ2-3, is DVKVTQSSRYLVKRTGEKVFLECVQDMDHENMFWYRQDPGLGLRLIYFSYDVKMKEKGDIPEGYSVSREKKERFSLILESASTNQTSMYLCASGITDTQYFGPGTRLTVL.

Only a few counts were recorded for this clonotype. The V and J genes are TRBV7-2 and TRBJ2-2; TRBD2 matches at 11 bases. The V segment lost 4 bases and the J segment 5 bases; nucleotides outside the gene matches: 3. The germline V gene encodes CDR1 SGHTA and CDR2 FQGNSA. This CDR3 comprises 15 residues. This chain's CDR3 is CASSSRTSGTGELFF. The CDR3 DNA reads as TGTGCCAGCAGCTCCCGGACTAGCGGGACCGGGGAGCTGTTTTTT.

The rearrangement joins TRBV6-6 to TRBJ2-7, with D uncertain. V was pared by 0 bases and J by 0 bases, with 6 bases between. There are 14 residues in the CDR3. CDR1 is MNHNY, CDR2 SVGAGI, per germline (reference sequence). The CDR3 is CASSYSRNSYEQYF. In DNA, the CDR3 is TGTGCCAGCAGTTACTCCCGGAACTCCTACGAGCAGTACTTC.

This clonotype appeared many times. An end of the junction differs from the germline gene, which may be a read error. CDR3 region: CGGRPTAGELFF. The CDR3 DNA is TGTGGCGGGAGACCTACCGCCGGGGAGCTGTTTTTT. The rearrangement uses TRBV29-1 and TRBJ2-2, with 7 positions matching TRBD2. Per the germline V gene, CDR1 is SQVTM and CDR2 is ANQGSEA. The CDR3 is 12 residues long.

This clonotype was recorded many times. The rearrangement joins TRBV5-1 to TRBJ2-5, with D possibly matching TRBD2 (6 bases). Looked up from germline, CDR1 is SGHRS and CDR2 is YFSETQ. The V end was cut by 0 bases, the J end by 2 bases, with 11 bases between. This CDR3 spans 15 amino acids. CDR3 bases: TGCGCCAGCAGCTTGGGGACTATCACGCAAGAGACCCAGTACTTC. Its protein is CASSLGTITQETQYF.

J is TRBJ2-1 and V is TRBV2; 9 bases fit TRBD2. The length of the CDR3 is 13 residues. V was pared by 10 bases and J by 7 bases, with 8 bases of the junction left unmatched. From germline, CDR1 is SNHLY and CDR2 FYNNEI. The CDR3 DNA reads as TGTGCCACAGGGGTAGCGGGAGTGAATGAGCAGTTCTTC. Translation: CATGVAGVNEQFF.

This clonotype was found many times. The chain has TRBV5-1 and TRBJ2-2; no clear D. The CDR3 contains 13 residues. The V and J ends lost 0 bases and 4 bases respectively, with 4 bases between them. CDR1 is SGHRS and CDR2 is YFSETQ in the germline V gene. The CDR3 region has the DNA TGCGCCAGCAGCTTGGCGCTCACCGGGGAGCTGTTTTTT. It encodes CASSLALTGELFF. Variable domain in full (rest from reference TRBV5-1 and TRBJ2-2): KAGVTQTPRYLIKTRGQQVTLSCSPISGHRSVSWYQQTPGQGLQFLFEYFSETQRNKGNFPGRFSGRQFSNSRSEMNVSTLELGDSALYLCASSLALTGELFFGEGSRLTVL.